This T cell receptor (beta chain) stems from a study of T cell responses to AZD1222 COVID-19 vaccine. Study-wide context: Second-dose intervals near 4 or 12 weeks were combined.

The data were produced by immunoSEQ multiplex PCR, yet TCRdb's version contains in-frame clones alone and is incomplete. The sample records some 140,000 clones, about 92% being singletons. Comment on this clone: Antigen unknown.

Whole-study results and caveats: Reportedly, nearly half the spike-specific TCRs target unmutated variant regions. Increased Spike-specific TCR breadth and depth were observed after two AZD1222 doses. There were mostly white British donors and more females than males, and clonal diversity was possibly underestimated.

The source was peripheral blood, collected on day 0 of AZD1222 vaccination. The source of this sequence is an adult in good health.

The DNA for the CDR3 is TGTGCCAGCAGTGAAAGAGCGGGGCCCCAGCATTTT. Its protein product is CASSERAGPQHF. V is TRBV2 and J is TRBJ1-5; D not resolved. Germline loops: CDR1 SNHLY, CDR2 FYNNEI. This CDR3 has 12 amino acids. V lost 2 bases and J lost 9, with 8 bases in between.